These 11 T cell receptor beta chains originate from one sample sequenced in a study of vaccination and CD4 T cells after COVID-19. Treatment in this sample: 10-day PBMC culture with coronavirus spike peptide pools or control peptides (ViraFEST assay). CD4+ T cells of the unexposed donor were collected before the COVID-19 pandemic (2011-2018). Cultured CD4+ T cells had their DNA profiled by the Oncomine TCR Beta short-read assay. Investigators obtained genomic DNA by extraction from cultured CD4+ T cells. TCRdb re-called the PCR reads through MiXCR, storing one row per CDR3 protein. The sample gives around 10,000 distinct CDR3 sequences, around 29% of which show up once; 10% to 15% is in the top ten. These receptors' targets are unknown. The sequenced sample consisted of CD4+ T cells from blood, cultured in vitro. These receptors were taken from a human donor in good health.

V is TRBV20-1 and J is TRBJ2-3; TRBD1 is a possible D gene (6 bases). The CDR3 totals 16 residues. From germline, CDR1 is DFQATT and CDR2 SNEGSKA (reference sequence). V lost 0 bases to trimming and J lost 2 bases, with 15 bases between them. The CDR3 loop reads CSARDRRTAFTDTQYF. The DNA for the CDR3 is TGCAGTGCTAGAGACCGCCGGACAGCTTTCACAGATACGCAGTATTTT.

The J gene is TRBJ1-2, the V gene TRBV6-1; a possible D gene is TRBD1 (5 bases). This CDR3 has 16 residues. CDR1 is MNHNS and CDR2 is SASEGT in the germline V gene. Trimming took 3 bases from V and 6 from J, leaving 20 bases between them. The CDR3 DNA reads TGTGCCAGCAGTGAGCGCGGGCGCAGGGTGAAAGATGGCTACACCTTC. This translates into CASSERGRRVKDGYTF.

CDR3 in amino acids: CASSLSPRGYEIQYF. CDR3 sequence (DNA): TGTGCCAGCAGCTTAAGCCCACGGGGCTACGAGATTCAGTATTTT. The chain uses TRBV7-3 and TRBJ2-3; possibly TRBD1 or TRBD2 for D (5 bases each). V lost 1 base, J lost 12 bases, and 20 bases lay in between. Germline V CDR1 and CDR2: SGHTA, FQGTGA. The length of the CDR3 is 15 residues. Based on the CDR3 plus reference TRBV7-3 and TRBJ2-3, the full variable domain is GAGVSQTPSNKVTEKGKYVELRCDPISGHTALYWYRQSLGQGPEFLIYFQGTGAADDSGLPNDRFFAVRPEGSVSTLKIQRTERGDSAVYLCASSLSPRGYEIQYFGPGTRLTVL.

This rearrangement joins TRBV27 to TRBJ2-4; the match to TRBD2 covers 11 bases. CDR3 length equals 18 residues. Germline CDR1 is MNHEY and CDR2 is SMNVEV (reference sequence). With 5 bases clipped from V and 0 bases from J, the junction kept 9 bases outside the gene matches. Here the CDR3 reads CASSNGLAGELAKNIQYF. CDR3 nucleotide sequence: TGTGCCAGCAGTAACGGACTAGCGGGTGAGCTAGCCAAAAACATTCAGTACTTC.

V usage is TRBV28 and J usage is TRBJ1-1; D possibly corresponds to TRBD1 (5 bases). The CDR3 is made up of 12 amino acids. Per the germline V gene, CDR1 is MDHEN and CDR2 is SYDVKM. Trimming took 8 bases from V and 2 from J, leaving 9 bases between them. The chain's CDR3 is CASGGLNTEAFF. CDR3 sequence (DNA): TGTGCCAGCGGGGGACTTAACACTGAAGCTTTCTTT.

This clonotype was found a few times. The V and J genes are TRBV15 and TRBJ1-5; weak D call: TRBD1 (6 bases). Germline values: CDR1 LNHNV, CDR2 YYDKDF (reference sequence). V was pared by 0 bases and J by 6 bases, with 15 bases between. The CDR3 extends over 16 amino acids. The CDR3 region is CATSRDTRGGGQPQHF. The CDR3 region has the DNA TGTGCCACCAGCAGAGACACCCGCGGGGGCGGTCAGCCCCAGCATTTT.

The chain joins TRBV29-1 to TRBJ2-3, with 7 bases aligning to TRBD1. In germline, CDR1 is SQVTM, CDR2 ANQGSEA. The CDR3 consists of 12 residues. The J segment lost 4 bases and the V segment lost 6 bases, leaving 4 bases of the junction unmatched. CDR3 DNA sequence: TGCAGCGTGCAGGGGGAATCAGATACGCAGTATTTT. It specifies CSVQGESDTQYF.

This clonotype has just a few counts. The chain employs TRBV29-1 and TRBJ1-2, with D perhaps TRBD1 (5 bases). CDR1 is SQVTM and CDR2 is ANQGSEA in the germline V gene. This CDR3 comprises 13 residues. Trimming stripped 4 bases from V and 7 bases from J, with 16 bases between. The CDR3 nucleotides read TGCAGCGTTGCTCCTCAGTGGGGGTCTGGCTACACCTTC. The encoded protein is CSVAPQWGSGYTF.

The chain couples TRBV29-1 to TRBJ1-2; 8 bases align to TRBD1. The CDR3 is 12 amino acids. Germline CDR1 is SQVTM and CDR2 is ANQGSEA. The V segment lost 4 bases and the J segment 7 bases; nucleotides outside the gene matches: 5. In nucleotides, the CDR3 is TGCAGCGTTGGACAGGGGTTTTCTGGCTACACCTTC. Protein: CSVGQGFSGYTF.

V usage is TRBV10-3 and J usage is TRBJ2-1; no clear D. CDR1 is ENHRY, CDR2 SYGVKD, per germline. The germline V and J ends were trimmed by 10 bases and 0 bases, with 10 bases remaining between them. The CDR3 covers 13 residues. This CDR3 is CANSIDSYNEQFF. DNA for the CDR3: TGTGCCAACTCGATCGACTCCTACAATGAGCAGTTCTTC.

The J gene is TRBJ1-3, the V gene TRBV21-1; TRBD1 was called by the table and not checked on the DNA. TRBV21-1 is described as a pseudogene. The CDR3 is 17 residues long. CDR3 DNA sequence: TGTGCCAGCAGCAATGTAGGTCAGCCGCCCAGGGGAAACACCATGTATTTT. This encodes CASSNVGQPPRGNTMYF.